This section outlines one T cell receptor (beta chain) sequence together with its context. Its matching antigen is unknown. Assay: immunoSEQ multiplex PCR; the TCRdb copy retains only in-frame clones and omits some. The sample shows about 82,000 clones, just under 90% of them seen only once. This sample was included in a study of T cell responses to AZD1222 COVID-19 vaccine. Overall study results and limits: Seropositive status at baseline applied to only 6 or 7 AZD1222 recipients. None of the repertoires were sampled until the peak T cell response had passed. Donors were mostly white British, more females; clonal diversity possibly underestimated.

This CDR3 contains 9 residues. This TCR derives from an adult in good health. V usage is TRBV12-1 and J usage is TRBJ1-5. TRBV12-1 is a known pseudogene. The sequencing used peripheral blood, collected on day 0 of AZD1222 vaccination. CDR3 DNA sequence: TGTGCCAGCCCCTGGCCCCAGCATTTT. Protein: CASPWPQHF.